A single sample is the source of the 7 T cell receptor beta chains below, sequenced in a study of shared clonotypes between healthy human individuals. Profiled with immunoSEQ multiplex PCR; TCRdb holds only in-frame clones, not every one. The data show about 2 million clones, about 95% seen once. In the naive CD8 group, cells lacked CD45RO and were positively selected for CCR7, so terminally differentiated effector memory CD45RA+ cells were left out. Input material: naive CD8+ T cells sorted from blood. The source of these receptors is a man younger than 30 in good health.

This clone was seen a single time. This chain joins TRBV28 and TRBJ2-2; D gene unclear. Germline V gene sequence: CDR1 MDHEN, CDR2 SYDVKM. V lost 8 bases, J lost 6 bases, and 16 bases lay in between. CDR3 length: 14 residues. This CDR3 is CASLPEDPSGELFF. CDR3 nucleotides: TGTGCCAGCCTTCCCGAGGACCCCTCCGGGGAGCTGTTTTTT.

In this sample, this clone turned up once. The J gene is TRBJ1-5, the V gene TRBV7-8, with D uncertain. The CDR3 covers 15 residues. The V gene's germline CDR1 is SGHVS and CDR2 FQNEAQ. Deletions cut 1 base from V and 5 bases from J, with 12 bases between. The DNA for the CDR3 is TGTGCCAGCAGCTTAGTAGCAGAACGGTATCAGCCCCAGCATTTT. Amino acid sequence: CASSLVAERYQPQHF. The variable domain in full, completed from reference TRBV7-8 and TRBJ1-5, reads GAGVSQSPRYKVAKRGQDVALRCDPISGHVSLFWYQQALGQGPEFLTYFQNEAQLDKSGLPSDRFFAERPEGSVSTLKIQRTQQEDSAVYLCASSLVAERYQPQHFGDGTRLSIL.

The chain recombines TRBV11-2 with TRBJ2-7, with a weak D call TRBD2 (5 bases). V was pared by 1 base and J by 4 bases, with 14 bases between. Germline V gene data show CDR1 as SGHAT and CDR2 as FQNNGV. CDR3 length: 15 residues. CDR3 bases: TGTGCCAGCAGCTTAGGGGCTAGCCCCGTGTACGAGCAGTACTTC. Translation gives CASSLGASPVYEQYF.

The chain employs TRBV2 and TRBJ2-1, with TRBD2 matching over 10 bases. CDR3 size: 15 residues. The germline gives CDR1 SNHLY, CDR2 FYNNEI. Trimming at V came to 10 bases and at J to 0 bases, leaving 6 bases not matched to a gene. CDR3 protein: CATPGLADSYNEQFF. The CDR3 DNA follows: TGTGCCACCCCCGGACTAGCGGACTCCTACAATGAGCAGTTCTTC. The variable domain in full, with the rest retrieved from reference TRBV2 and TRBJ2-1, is EPEVTQTPSHQVTQMGQEVILRCVPISNHLYFYWYRQILGQKVEFLVSFYNNEISEKSEIFDDQFSVERPDGSNFTLKIRSTKLEDSAMYFCATPGLADSYNEQFFGPGTRLTVL.

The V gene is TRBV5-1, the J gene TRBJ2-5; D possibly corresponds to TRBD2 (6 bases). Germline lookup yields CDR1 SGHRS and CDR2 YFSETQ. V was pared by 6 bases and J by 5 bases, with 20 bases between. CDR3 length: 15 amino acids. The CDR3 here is CASTPRGAAGETQYF. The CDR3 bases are TGCGCCAGCACCCCGCGGGGCGCGGCGGGGGAGACCCAGTACTTC.

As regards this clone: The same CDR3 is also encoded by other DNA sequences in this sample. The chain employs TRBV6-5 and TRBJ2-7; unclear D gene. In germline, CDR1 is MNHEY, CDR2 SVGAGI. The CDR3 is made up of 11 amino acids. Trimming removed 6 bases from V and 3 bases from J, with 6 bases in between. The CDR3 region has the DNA TGTGCCAGCAGCTTCAACTACGAGCAGTACTTC. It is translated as CASSFNYEQYF.

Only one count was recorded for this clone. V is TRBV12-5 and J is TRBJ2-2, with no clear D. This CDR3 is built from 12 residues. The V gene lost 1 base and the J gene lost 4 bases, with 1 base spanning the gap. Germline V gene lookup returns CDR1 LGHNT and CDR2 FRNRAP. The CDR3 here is CASGLATGELFF. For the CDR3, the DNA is TGTGCTAGTGGTTTGGCCACCGGGGAGCTGTTTTTT.